What follows are 18 T cell receptor beta chains derived from one specimen sequenced in a study of blood T cell repertoires in COVID-19. Assay used: immunoSEQ multiplex PCR; TCRdb lists only in-frame clones, some missing. The sample contains about 160,000 clones, over 80% of which appear only once. Sequencing used peripheral blood. All receptors derive from a woman in her fifties or sixties who had recovered from COVID-19.

This rearrangement joins TRBV6-5 to TRBJ2-7, with 7 bases lining up with TRBD1. The germline CDR1 and CDR2 sequences are MNHEY and SVGAGI. V lost 7 bases, J lost 5 bases, and 14 bases stayed unmatched. The CDR3 is made up of 15 amino acids. Written as DNA, the CDR3 is TGTGCCAGCACGAAGTCGGGACAGCCCAGCAACGAGCAGTACTTC. Protein product: CASTKSGQPSNEQYF.

The chain joins TRBV28 to TRBJ1-5; unclear D gene. Between the trimmed V and J ends, which lost 3 bases and 7 bases, there was a span of 10 bases. CDR1 is MDHEN and CDR2 is SYDVKM in the germline V gene. The CDR3 is made up of 13 amino acids. DNA for the CDR3: TGTGCCAGCAGTTTCACCACGAGACAGCCCCAGCATTTT. Translated, it gives CASSFTTRQPQHF.

The rearrangement uses TRBV18 and TRBJ2-3; TRBD1 is a possible D gene (5 bases). From germline, CDR1 is KGHSH and CDR2 LQKENI. CDR3 length: 16 residues. Trimming cost V 1 base and J 2 bases, with 13 bases left between them. The CDR3 is CASSPREGAITDTQYF. The CDR3, as DNA: TGTGCCAGCTCACCACGGGAAGGGGCGATCACAGATACGCAGTATTTT.

The chain couples TRBV27 to TRBJ2-2; D is possibly TRBD1 (6 bases). This CDR3 contains 14 residues. With 8 bases removed from V and 5 bases from J, the gap between germline ends came to 15 bases. Germline assignment: CDR1 MNHEY and CDR2 SMNVEV (reference sequence). The chain's CDR3 is CASLSGVETGELFF. The CDR3 nucleotides read TGTGCCAGCCTATCAGGGGTAGAAACCGGGGAGCTGTTTTTT.

The chain is built from TRBV7-9 and TRBJ1-2; 7 bases are a match to TRBD1. Germline trimming cut 1 base from V and 5 bases from J; bases unmatched to any gene: 1. Germline V gene lookup returns CDR1 SEHNR and CDR2 FQNEAQ (reference sequence). This CDR3 spans 13 amino acids. CDR3 nucleotides: TGTGCCAGCAGCTTAGAACAGGGGTATGGCTACACCTTC. This codes for CASSLEQGYGYTF.

This chain links TRBV12-3 or TRBV12-4 with TRBJ1-5, with D possibly TRBD1 on 5 matching bases. CDR3 length equals 13 residues. Trimming stripped 3 bases from V and 5 bases from J, with 8 bases between. The CDR3 reads CASSFAGDQPQHF. DNA of the CDR3: TGTGCCAGCAGTTTTGCGGGGGATCAGCCCCAGCATTTT.

V usage is TRBV4-3 and J usage is TRBJ2-2; unclear D gene. CDR1 is LGHNA, CDR2 YSLEER, per germline. This CDR3 spans 14 amino acids. V lost 5 bases to trimming and J lost 3 bases, with 10 bases between them. CDR3 sequence: CASSNPSYTGELFF. The CDR3 nucleotides are TGCGCCAGCAGCAACCCTAGTTACACCGGGGAGCTGTTTTTT.

The chain recombines TRBV29-1 with TRBJ2-3; tentative D call: TRBD1 (6 bases). The CDR3 is made up of 12 amino acids. The germline V gene has CDR1 SQVTM and CDR2 ANQGSEA. V dropped 4 bases and J dropped 6 bases, with 11 bases sitting between them. The CDR3 sequence: CSVGTGMDTQYF. In DNA, the CDR3 is TGCAGCGTTGGAACAGGGATGGATACGCAGTATTTT.

The chain uses TRBV5-1 and TRBJ2-3, with 12 positions matching TRBD2. The CDR3 is made up of 17 amino acids. After removal of 4 bases from V and 5 bases from J, the junction contained 11 bases not matched to a gene. CDR1 and CDR2 from the germline V gene are SGHRS and YFSETQ. The CDR3 region is CASSQLSSGGAGDTQYF. Here the CDR3 DNA reads TGCGCCAGCAGCCAGCTGTCTAGCGGGGGGGCGGGAGATACGCAGTATTTT. The full variable domain, in which reference TRBV5-1 and TRBJ2-3 provide the parts outside the CDR3, is KAGVTQTPRYLIKTRGQQVTLSCSPISGHRSVSWYQQTPGQGLQFLFEYFSETQRNKGNFPGRFSGRQFSNSRSEMNVSTLELGDSALYLCASSQLSSGGAGDTQYFGPGTRLTVL.

The chain combines TRBV20-1 with TRBJ1-1, with 8 bases matching TRBD1. J lost 4 bases, V lost 3 bases, and 7 bases had no gene match. CDR3 size: 14 residues. Germline loops: CDR1 DFQATT, CDR2 SNEGSKA (reference sequence). DNA of the CDR3: TGCAGTGCTAGTGAGACAGGGGATCCCACTGAAGCTTTCTTT. Encoded protein: CSASETGDPTEAFF.

The rearrangement joins TRBV5-1 to TRBJ2-3; 11 bases line up with TRBD1. V gave up 3 bases and J gave up 3 bases; unmatched junction bases: 3. Germline-derived CDR1 and CDR2 are SGHRS and YFSETQ. The CDR3 consists of 15 residues. The chain's CDR3 is CASSWTGGRTDTQYF. Here the CDR3 DNA reads TGCGCCAGCAGCTGGACAGGGGGCAGGACAGATACGCAGTATTTT.

The rearrangement uses TRBV18 and TRBJ1-1, with TRBD1 identical over 7 bases. Germline lookup yields CDR1 KGHSH and CDR2 LQKENI. The length of the CDR3 is 15 residues. The trim removed 6 bases at V and 0 bases at J, leaving 7 bases unmatched. The CDR3 sequence is CASSRDSPLNTEAFF. CDR3 bases: TGTGCCAGCTCGAGGGACAGCCCCTTGAACACTGAAGCTTTCTTT.

This chain uses TRBV13 with TRBJ2-7, with D possibly matching TRBD1 (6 bases). Trimming left V 5 bases short and J 12 bases short, with 14 bases between. Germline V CDR1 and CDR2: PRHDT, FYEKMQ (reference sequence). The CDR3 covers 11 residues. CDR3 DNA: TGTGCCAGCAGCAAAGACAGGCGGACGTACTTC. This codes for CASSKDRRTYF.

The V and J genes are TRBV5-1 and TRBJ1-6, with 9 bases lining up with TRBD1. Losses at the gene ends were 0 bases for V and 4 bases for J; bases not matched to a gene: 2. Germline values: CDR1 SGHRS, CDR2 YFSETQ. This CDR3 region has 16 residues. This chain's CDR3 is CASSLGTGDYNSPLHF. The DNA of the CDR3 is TGCGCCAGCAGCTTGGGGACAGGGGATTATAATTCACCCCTCCACTTT.

The J gene is TRBJ2-7, the V gene TRBV28; D might be TRBD2 (6 bases). The CDR3 consists of 14 residues. CDR1 is MDHEN and CDR2 is SYDVKM in the germline V gene. V shed 8 bases and J shed 1 base, with 15 bases lying between them. The CDR3 loop reads CASCAGRMSYEQYF. For the CDR3, the DNA is TGTGCCAGCTGCGCGGGACGGATGTCCTACGAGCAGTACTTC.

The chain uses TRBV7-9 and TRBJ2-5, with 9 bases lining up with TRBD2. V lost 3 bases, J lost 5 bases, and 1 base stayed unmatched. This CDR3 region has 13 residues. Germline V CDR1 and CDR2: SEHNR, FQNEAQ (reference sequence). In nucleotides, the CDR3 is TGTGCCAGCAGCTTGCGGGAGGGCGAGACCCAGTACTTC. The encoded protein is CASSLREGETQYF.

V usage is TRBV3-1 (or the pseudogene TRBV3-2) and J usage is TRBJ1-2, with 7 nucleotides matching TRBD1. The CDR3 is made up of 15 amino acids. Germline V lookup: CDR1 LGHDT, CDR2 YNNKEL (reference sequence). Losses at the gene ends were 1 base for V and 4 bases for J; bases not matched to a gene: 6. The CDR3 sequence is CASSQGGAGGYGYTF. DNA of the CDR3: TGTGCCAGCAGCCAAGGGGGTGCAGGGGGCTATGGCTACACCTTC.

V usage is TRBV11-2 and J usage is TRBJ2-1, with 10 bases that match TRBD1. Trimming took 6 bases from V and 7 from J; bases not matched to a gene: 9. Germline V gene data show CDR1 as SGHAT and CDR2 as FQNNGV. The CDR3 length is 15 residues. The CDR3 DNA reads TGTGCCAGCAGACCGACCGGGACAGGGGATAATGAGCAGTTCTTC. Translated, it gives CASRPTGTGDNEQFF.